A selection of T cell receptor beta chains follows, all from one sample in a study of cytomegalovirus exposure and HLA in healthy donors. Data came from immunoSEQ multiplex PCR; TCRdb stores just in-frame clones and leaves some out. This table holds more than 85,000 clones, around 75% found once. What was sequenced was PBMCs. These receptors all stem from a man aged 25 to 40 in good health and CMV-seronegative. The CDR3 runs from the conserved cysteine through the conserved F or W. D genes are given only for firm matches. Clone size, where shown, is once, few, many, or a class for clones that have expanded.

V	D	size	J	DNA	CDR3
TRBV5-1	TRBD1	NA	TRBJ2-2	TGCGCCAGCAGCTTGGCGGGACAGGGGAACACCGGGGAGCTGTTTTTT	CASSLAGQGNTGELFF
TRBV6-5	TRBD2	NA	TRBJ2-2	TGTGCCAGCACCTACGCGGGGGGGCGGGAGAGGCTGTTTTTT	CASTYAGGRERLFF
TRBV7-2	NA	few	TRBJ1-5	TGTGCCAGCAGCTTAGTTGGCCAGGAACAGCCCCAGCATTTT	CASSLVGQEQPQHF
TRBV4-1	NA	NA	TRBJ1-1	TGCGCCAGCAGCCAAGATAAGTTTGGGCGGAACACTGAAGCTTTCTTT	CASSQDKFGRNTEAFF
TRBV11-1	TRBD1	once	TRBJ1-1	TGTGCCAGCAGCTATTCACCGGGACAGGGGGCTGCTGAAGCTTTCTTT	CASSYSPGQGAAEAFF
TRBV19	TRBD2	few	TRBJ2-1	TGTGCCAGTAGTCCCCGTGGAGCGGGGGGGCGCGATGAGCAGTTCTTC	CASSPRGAGGRDEQFF
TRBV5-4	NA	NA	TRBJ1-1	TGTGCCAGCAGCGTGTTCGGGGGGAACACTGAAGCTTTCTTT	CASSVFGGNTEAFF
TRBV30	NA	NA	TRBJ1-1	TGTGCCTGGGGTGCCCGTAACGGCAGGGAAGACCAAGCTTTCTTT	CAWGARNGREDQAFF
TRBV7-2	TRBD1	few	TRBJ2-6	TGTGCCAGCAGCTTACCGGGACAGGTCTCTGGGGCCAACGTCCTGACTTTC	CASSLPGQVSGANVLTF
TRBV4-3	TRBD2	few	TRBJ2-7	TGCGCCAGCAGTTTCGGCGGGGGGACGGGGGGCTACGAGCAGTACTTC	CASSFGGGTGGYEQYF
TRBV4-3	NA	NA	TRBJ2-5	TGCGCCAGCAGCCAAGATCCAGGGGAGACCCAGTACTTC	CASSQDPGETQYF
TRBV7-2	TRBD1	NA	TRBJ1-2	TGTGCCAGCAGCTTAGGCGACAGGGCTAACTATGGCTACACCTTC	CASSLGDRANYGYTF
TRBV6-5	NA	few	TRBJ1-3	TGTGCCAGTCGGAGGAGTCAGTCTGGAAACACCATATATTTT	CASRRSQSGNTIYF
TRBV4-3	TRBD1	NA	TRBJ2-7	TGCGCCAGCAGCCAGTTCCGGGACAGGGGGTACGAGCAGTACTTC	CASSQFRDRGYEQYF
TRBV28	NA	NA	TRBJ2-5	TGTGCCAGCAGCCTTACAGGACGGGGGGAGACCCAGTACTTC	CASSLTGRGETQYF
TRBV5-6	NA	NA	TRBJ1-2	TGTGCCAGCCCTCGGGGTTTGTATGGCTACACCTTC	CASPRGLYGYTF
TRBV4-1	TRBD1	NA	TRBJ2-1	TGCGCCAGCAGCCACCGGGACAGGGAGGATGAGCAGTTCTTC	CASSHRDREDEQFF
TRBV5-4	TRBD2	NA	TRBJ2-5	TGTGCCAGCAGCCGCAACATCGGACTAGCGGGAGAGGAGACCCAGTACTTC	CASSRNIGLAGEETQYF
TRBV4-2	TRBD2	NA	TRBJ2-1	TGTGCCAGCAGCAGCGGGGCGTTGGGCGGAGCCTACAATGAGCAGTTCTTC	CASSSGALGGAYNEQFF
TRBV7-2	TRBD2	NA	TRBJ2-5	TGTGCCAGCAGCTTCCAGGGAGGGCAAGAGACCCAGTACTTC	CASSFQGGQETQYF
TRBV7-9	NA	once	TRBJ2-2	TGTGCCAGCAGCCGTACGGGGATGGACACCGGGGAGCTGTTTTTT	CASSRTGMDTGELFF
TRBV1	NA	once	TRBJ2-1	TGCACCAGCAGCCAAGATCCCGGGGAGAACAATGAGCAGTTCTTC	CTSSQDPGENNEQFF
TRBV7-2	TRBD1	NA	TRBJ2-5	TGTGCCAGCAGCGCCCTGACAGGGGGCGAAGGAGAGACCCAGTACTTC	CASSALTGGEGETQYF
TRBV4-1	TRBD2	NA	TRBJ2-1	TGCGCCAGCAGGCCAGCGGGGTACAATGAGCAGTTCTTC	CASRPAGYNEQFF